This TCR beta chain is from a study of cytomegalovirus exposure and HLA in healthy donors. Background on the study: An earlier analysis found 110 million or so unique TCR beta sequences from around 180 million T cells. Study-wide findings and caveats: Across donors, presence/absence analyses took sequencing depth to be roughly uniform. According to the study, roughly 180 TCR beta chains were cytomegalovirus-associated.

As for this clone: The antigen is unknown.

Use of 60 Vbeta and 13 Jbeta primers characterized the PCR. TCRdb's table, derived via immunoSEQ multiplex PCR, lists solely in-frame clones and lacks some. The sample lists about 150,000 clones; 65% to 80% were seen once. Germline CDR1 and CDR2: SGHKS and YYEKEE (reference sequence). V was clipped by 0 bases and J by 0 bases, with 10 bases between them. The CDR3 is 17 residues long. The sample was PBMCs. The sequence came from a man in his late teens or twenties in good health and CMV-seronegative. J is TRBJ1-6 and V is TRBV5-5, with D maybe TRBD1 (5 bases). The CDR3 coding sequence is TGTGCCAGCAGCTTGGAAAGGGGTGTCTCCTATAATTCACCCCTCCACTTT. Its translation: CASSLERGVSYNSPLHF.